This entry lists 30 T cell receptor beta chains sequenced from one sample in a study of cytomegalovirus exposure and HLA in healthy donors. Data came from immunoSEQ multiplex PCR; TCRdb stores just in-frame clones and leaves some out. The sample consists of 50,000 to 65,000 clones, around nine tenths of them appearing once. Specimen: PBMCs. These receptors came from a woman aged 18-35 years in good health and CMV-seropositive.

V is TRBV5-1 and J is TRBJ1-2, with a weak D call TRBD1 (6 bases). Germline loops: CDR1 SGHRS, CDR2 YFSETQ. This CDR3 has 13 residues. Trimming removed 1 base at V and 8 bases at J, with 12 bases between. The CDR3 reads CASSLWQGTGYTF. The CDR3 DNA reads TGCGCCAGCAGCTTGTGGCAGGGGACCGGCTACACCTTC.

This clone was seen a single time. The genes are TRBV7-2 and TRBJ2-1; the match to TRBD2 covers 7 bases. Germline trimming cut 3 bases from V and 0 bases from J; bases unmatched to any gene: 14. Germline V CDR1 and CDR2: SGHTA, FQGNSA. CDR3 size: 19 residues. The DNA for the CDR3 is TGTGCCAGCAGCTTCCCTGACGGGGGGTTCCTTAGCTCCTACAATGAGCAGTTCTTC. It yields the protein CASSFPDGGFLSSYNEQFF.

The rearrangement uses TRBV7-2 and TRBJ2-2; 12 nucleotides agree with TRBD2. Germline V gene data show CDR1 as SGHTA and CDR2 as FQGNSA. J gave up 4 bases and V 4 bases, and 7 bases lay outside the gene matches. The CDR3 is 17 residues long. DNA for the CDR3: TGTGCCAGCAGCTCCCAACGGACTAGCGGGATCACCGGGGAGCTGTTTTTT. Its translation is CASSSQRTSGITGELFF.

The V and J genes are TRBV14 and TRBJ2-5; 7 bases align to TRBD2. The CDR3 is 13 residues long. Germline trimming cut 0 bases from V and 10 bases from J; bases unmatched to any gene: 5. Looked up from germline, CDR1 is SGHDN and CDR2 is FVKESK. The CDR3, as DNA: TGTGCCAGCAGCCAAGAGGCTTGGGAGGGCCAGTACTTC. This gives the protein CASSQEAWEGQYF.

Within the sample, this clone is medium-sized. The CDR3 region is CASSQGLAGGYEQYF. CDR3 nucleotides: TGTGCCAGCAGCCAAGGACTAGCGGGGGGCTACGAGCAGTACTTC. The V and J genes are TRBV4-2 and TRBJ2-7; 13 nucleotides match TRBD2. The CDR3 covers 15 residues. CDR1 and CDR2 from the germline V gene are LGHNA and YNFKEQ. V shed 1 base and J 3 bases; nucleotides not matched to a gene: 0.

This chain uses TRBV7-2 with TRBJ1-5; D is ambiguous. This CDR3 is 13 amino acids long. V was shortened by 5 bases and J by 9 bases, with 14 bases between the two germline ends. Germline CDR1 SGHTA, CDR2 FQGNSA. The CDR3 DNA reads TGTGCCAGCAGCCCCTACAGCACTCGGCCCCAGCATTTT. Protein: CASSPYSTRPQHF.

This clone occurred a few times. The V call is TRBV7-3, the J call TRBJ2-1, with D possibly TRBD2 on 5 matching bases. The CDR3 loop spans 14 amino acids. Germline assignment: CDR1 SGHTA and CDR2 FQGTGA. V was clipped by 5 bases and J by 8 bases, with 16 bases between them. CDR3 DNA sequence: TGTGCCAGCAGCCCCGGGGTCCCTGGGGATGAGCAGTTCTTC. Translating it yields CASSPGVPGDEQFF.

The gene calls are TRBV28 and TRBJ1-1; TRBD1 matches at 10 bases. This CDR3 is built from 13 residues. J was trimmed by 8 bases and V by 6 bases; bases with no gene match: 6. The germline gives CDR1 MDHEN, CDR2 SYDVKM. The CDR3 DNA reads as TGTGCCAGCAGAACTCCGGGACAGGGGGAAGCTTTCTTT. Translated: CASRTPGQGEAFF.

The J gene is TRBJ2-1, the V gene TRBV11-1, with 9 positions matching TRBD1. From germline, CDR1 is SGHAT and CDR2 FQDESV (reference sequence). Trimming removed 5 bases from V and 6 bases from J; junction bases left unmatched: 8. The CDR3 is 15 amino acids. CDR3 region: CASSRTGTGFNEQFF. In DNA, the CDR3 is TGTGCCAGCAGCCGTACCGGGACAGGGTTCAATGAGCAGTTCTTC.

The chain recombines TRBV2 with TRBJ2-5; D perhaps matches TRBD1 (6 bases). Germline loops: CDR1 SNHLY, CDR2 FYNNEI. This CDR3 has 13 amino acids. The V end was cut by 11 bases, the J end by 1 base, with 14 bases between. The CDR3 DNA reads as TGTGCCGGCATGGCGACAGGCCAAGAGACCCAGTACTTC. It is translated as CAGMATGQETQYF.

The V call is TRBV11-2, the J call TRBJ2-5, with 7 bases aligning to TRBD1. The CDR3 sequence is 15 residues long. Per germline, CDR1 SGHAT and CDR2 FQNNGV. The V and J ends lost 5 bases and 1 base, in that order; junction bases with no gene match: 7. The CDR3 region has the DNA TGTGCCAGCAGCCGAGGGGACAGACTCCAAGAGACCCAGTACTTC. Amino acids: CASSRGDRLQETQYF.

This clone has only one observation. A read error may account for a junction end that differs from germline. The rearrangement uses TRBV7-7 and TRBJ2-3; 10 nucleotides line up with TRBD1. The CDR3 sequence is 15 residues long. The germline V gene has CDR1 SSHAT and CDR2 FNYEAQ (reference sequence). CDR3 loop: CASSLGQGPTDTQYF. The CDR3 bases are TGTGCTAGCAGCTTGGGACAGGGGCCCACAGATACGCAGTATTTT.

The chain joins TRBV10-3 to TRBJ1-1; the D gene is possibly TRBD1 (5 bases). V lost 6 bases to trimming and J lost 10 bases, with 12 bases between them. The germline V gene encodes CDR1 ENHRY and CDR2 SYGVKD. The CDR3 runs 11 residues. The CDR3 region has the DNA TGTGCCATCAGCTCGACGGGGGGAGCTTTCTTT. Amino acid sequence: CAISSTGGAFF.

J is TRBJ1-3 and V is TRBV5-1, with TRBD1 matching 9 bases. From germline, CDR1 is SGHRS and CDR2 YFSETQ. CDR3 size: 18 residues. The trim removed 0 bases at V and 0 bases at J, leaving 7 bases unmatched. CDR3 in DNA: TGCGCCAGCAGCTTGGGAGGACAGGGGACTTCCTCTGGAAACACCATATATTTT. Translation gives CASSLGGQGTSSGNTIYF.

The CDR3 DNA reads as TGTGCCAGCAGCCGAGGACAGGGGGCATTGAAGACCCAGTACTTC. Protein product: CASSRGQGALKTQYF. The chain has TRBV5-6 and TRBJ2-5; 11 positions match TRBD1. Germline values: CDR1 SGHDT, CDR2 YYEEEE. The CDR3 consists of 15 residues. V lost 4 bases, J lost 6 bases, and 8 bases stayed unmatched.

The V gene is TRBV4-2, the J gene TRBJ2-2; D perhaps matches TRBD1 (6 bases). Trimming took off 7 bases at V and 4 bases at J, with 13 bases between the two ends. CDR3 length equals 14 residues. The germline CDR1 and CDR2 sequences are LGHNA and YNFKEQ. Written as DNA, the CDR3 is TGTGCCAGCAACTCAGGGACAACCACCGGGGAGCTGTTTTTT. Its translation is CASNSGTTTGELFF.

The chain joins TRBV7-9 to TRBJ1-1, with a weak D call TRBD1 (5 bases). CDR1 and CDR2 (germline): SEHNR, FQNEAQ (reference sequence). This CDR3 is 15 amino acids long. The ends were cut back, 5 bases at V and 6 bases at J, with 19 bases in the middle. CDR3 bases: TGTGCCAGCAGCCAGGAAGTGGGGGGAGGGTCTGAAGCTTTCTTT. Amino acid sequence: CASSQEVGGGSEAFF.

This chain connects TRBV5-6 to TRBJ2-1; maybe TRBD2 (5 bases). This CDR3 has 15 residues. Trimming cost V 3 bases and J 4 bases, with 14 bases left between them. Germline lookup yields CDR1 SGHDT and CDR2 YYEEEE. Here the CDR3 reads CASSSPGSGYNEQFF. CDR3 coding DNA: TGTGCCAGCAGCTCCCCGGGGAGCGGTTACAATGAGCAGTTCTTC.

This chain connects TRBV5-1 to TRBJ2-3; D is possibly TRBD2 (5 bases). CDR1 and CDR2 (germline): SGHRS, YFSETQ. The CDR3 has 14 amino acids. Trimming stripped 0 bases from V and 4 bases from J, with 9 bases between. The CDR3: CASSLEGGSDTQYF. In DNA, the CDR3 is TGCGCCAGCAGCTTGGAAGGCGGGTCAGATACGCAGTATTTT.

This clone was seen a few times. The chain links TRBV5-1 to TRBJ2-3; D gene ambiguous. The V end was cut by 2 bases, the J end by 3 bases, with 7 bases between. Germline V CDR1 and CDR2: SGHRS, YFSETQ. The CDR3 is 13 residues long. The CDR3 reads CASSFRQTDTQYF. The CDR3 DNA reads TGCGCCAGCAGCTTCCGCCAGACAGATACGCAGTATTTT.

The chain has TRBV10-3 and TRBJ1-4; 7 bases map to TRBD1. With 6 bases clipped from V and 2 bases from J, the junction kept 6 bases outside the gene matches. Germline V gene sequence: CDR1 ENHRY, CDR2 SYGVKD. The CDR3 is made up of 15 amino acids. CDR3 coding DNA: TGTGCCATCAGAAGCGACAGGGCCACTAATGAAAAACTGTTTTTT. This translates into CAIRSDRATNEKLFF.

Worth noting for this clone: One junction end does not reproduce the germline sequence, and a read error may be involved. CDR3 coding DNA: TGTGCTAGCAGCTTAAAACCGGGGGTAAATGAGCAGTTCTTC. Its translation is CASSLKPGVNEQFF. V gene TRBV7-7 combines with J gene TRBJ2-1; weak D call: TRBD2 (6 bases). The CDR3 consists of 14 residues. CDR1 is SSHAT and CDR2 is FNYEAQ in the germline V gene (reference sequence).

The chain has TRBV7-9 and TRBJ1-4; tentatively, D is TRBD1 (5 bases). This CDR3 contains 16 residues. V was pared by 5 bases and J by 8 bases, with 21 bases between. The V gene's germline CDR1 is SEHNR and CDR2 FQNEAQ (reference sequence). The CDR3 DNA is TGTGCCAGCAGCCACACCGCGGGGCAGGGCGAGGAAAAACTGTTTTTT. This gives the protein CASSHTAGQGEEKLFF.

Only one count was recorded for this clone. This chain connects TRBV27 to TRBJ2-7; D is ambiguous. CDR1 is MNHEY and CDR2 is SMNVEV in the germline V gene (reference sequence). V gave up 3 bases and J gave up 0 bases, with 9 bases separating them. This CDR3 region has 14 residues. CDR3 in amino acids: CASSFGGSSYEQYF. The CDR3 DNA reads as TGTGCCAGCAGTTTTGGCGGCAGCTCCTACGAGCAGTACTTC.

The CDR3 is CASSAGQDTGELFF. CDR3 nucleotide sequence: TGTGCCAGCAGTGCGGGACAGGACACCGGGGAGCTGTTTTTT. V gene TRBV6-4 combines with J gene TRBJ2-2; TRBD1 matches 8 bases. Germline trimming cut 4 bases from V and 3 bases from J; bases unmatched to any gene: 1. The CDR3 spans 14 residues. Germline-derived CDR1 and CDR2 are MRHNA and SNTAGT.

This clone was counted once. This sequence joins TRBV28 and TRBJ2-3, with D perhaps TRBD1 (6 bases). Germline CDR1 reads MDHEN; CDR2 reads SYDVKM. Trimming took off 3 bases at V and 7 bases at J, with 11 bases between the two ends. CDR3 size: 13 residues. CDR3 in amino acids: CASSLPGVNTQYF. The DNA for the CDR3 is TGTGCCAGCAGTTTGCCAGGGGTGAATACGCAGTATTTT.

This chain connects TRBV2 to TRBJ2-7, with TRBD2 as a possible D gene (6 bases). This CDR3 spans 13 amino acids. Trimming took 4 bases from V and 5 from J, leaving 12 bases between them. Per the germline V gene, CDR1 is SNHLY and CDR2 is FYNNEI. The CDR3 nucleotides read TGTGCCAGCAGTGTCTTGGGGGGTAACGAGCAGTACTTC. As protein: CASSVLGGNEQYF.

This rearrangement joins TRBV4-2 to TRBJ2-7, with D perhaps matching TRBD1 (6 bases). The CDR3 contains 15 residues. Germline CDR1 is LGHNA and CDR2 is YNFKEQ. The germline V and J ends were trimmed by 2 bases and 2 bases, with 13 bases remaining between them. CDR3 nucleotide sequence: TGTGCCAGCAGCCAAAGAACAGGGTCTACCTACGAGCAGTACTTC. It translates to CASSQRTGSTYEQYF.

This chain uses TRBV4-3 with TRBJ2-1; tentative D call: TRBD1 (5 bases). V was clipped by 4 bases and J by 1 base, with 14 bases between them. Germline CDR1 and CDR2: LGHNA and YSLEER. The CDR3 has 16 residues. The CDR3 spells CASSLNPRGSYNEQFF. The CDR3 DNA follows: TGCGCCAGCAGCCTCAACCCAAGGGGTTCCTACAATGAGCAGTTCTTC.

This chain links TRBV7-2 with TRBJ1-6; D is possibly TRBD1 (6 bases). Trimming took 5 bases from V and 5 from J, leaving 13 bases between them. CDR1 and CDR2 (germline): SGHTA, FQGNSA. The CDR3 totals 15 residues. The CDR3 sequence is CASSATGIHNSPLHF. Here the CDR3 DNA reads TGTGCCAGCAGCGCGACAGGTATCCATAATTCACCCCTCCACTTT.